A single sample gave rise to the 11 T cell receptor beta chains below, sequenced in a study of shared clonotypes between healthy human individuals. Profiled with immunoSEQ multiplex PCR; TCRdb holds only in-frame clones, not every one. The repertoire holds 2 million to 2.5 million clones, around 95% seen once, with approximately 0.13% in the top ten. Sequencing used naive CD4+ T cells sorted from blood. The subset here: CD45RA+ positively selected. These receptors were obtained from a man aged 18 to 35 in good health.

The rearrangement joins TRBV11-2 to TRBJ1-2, with TRBD1 as a possible D gene (6 bases). CDR3 size: 17 residues. In germline, CDR1 is SGHAT, CDR2 FQNNGV. The V gene lost 1 base and the J gene lost 7 bases, with 22 bases spanning the gap. The CDR3 is CASSLGDGGARSGGYTF. In nucleotides, the CDR3 is TGTGCCAGCAGCTTAGGCGATGGGGGCGCACGGTCTGGTGGCTACACCTTC.

With respect to this clone: Other DNA sequences from this sample encode an identical CDR3 as well. V is TRBV20-1 and J is TRBJ2-7; no clear D. The CDR3 covers 10 residues. Trimming shortened V by 5 bases and J by 7 bases, and 9 bases separated the two germline ends. The germline CDR1 and CDR2 sequences are DFQATT and SNEGSKA (reference sequence). DNA of the CDR3: TGCAGTGCTTCCTTTGGGGAGCAGTACTTC. Translation: CSASFGEQYF.

The chain couples TRBV6-1 to TRBJ1-5, with D possibly TRBD1 on 6 matching bases. Trimming pared 2 bases from V and 6 bases from J, leaving 17 bases between. The CDR3 is 16 amino acids. The V gene's germline CDR1 is MNHNS and CDR2 SASEGT. In DNA form, the CDR3 reads TGTGCCAGCAGTGAAATTTTAAGAGGGGACACTCAGCCCCAGCATTTT. Translated, it gives CASSEILRGDTQPQHF.

J is TRBJ2-7 and V is TRBV10-1, with 9 bases aligning to TRBD1. This CDR3 region has 15 residues. The J segment lost 8 bases and the V segment lost 2 bases, leaving 10 bases of the junction unmatched. Germline V gene lookup returns CDR1 WNHNN and CDR2 SYGVQD (reference sequence). CDR3: CASSEGGTGLGKQYF. In DNA form, the CDR3 reads TGCGCCAGCAGTGAGGGGGGGACAGGGCTTGGCAAGCAGTACTTC.

V usage is TRBV10-2 and J usage is TRBJ1-3, with D perhaps matching TRBD1 (6 bases). This CDR3 is built from 17 residues. The V gene lost 5 bases and the J gene lost 2 bases, with 19 bases spanning the gap. Germline V gene data show CDR1 as WSHSY and CDR2 as SAAADI. CDR3 nucleotides: TGCGCCAGCAGTTCCGCTCCCCGGGGGCTAACTGGAAACACCATATATTTT. Translated, it gives CASSSAPRGLTGNTIYF.

The J gene is TRBJ1-5, the V gene TRBV7-6, with a possible D match to TRBD1 (5 bases). Germline V gene data show CDR1 as SGHVS and CDR2 as FNYEAQ. Trimming took 5 bases from V and 6 from J, leaving 14 bases between them. This CDR3 has 14 amino acids. CDR3 in DNA: TGTGCCAGCAGCCTTGGAAGGGGAGGTCAGCCCCAGCATTTT. It yields the protein CASSLGRGGQPQHF.

This clone was seen a single time. The rearrangement uses TRBV5-4 and TRBJ2-3; D perhaps matches TRBD1 (6 bases). The CDR3 spans 16 residues. Germline V gene lookup returns CDR1 SGHNT and CDR2 YYREEE (reference sequence). Trimming stripped 5 bases from V and 0 bases from J, with 16 bases between. The CDR3 here is CASSHGQYQSTDTQYF. CDR3 coding DNA: TGTGCCAGCAGTCATGGACAGTACCAAAGCACAGATACGCAGTATTTT.

This clone has a handful of counts. The V call is TRBV28, the J call TRBJ2-7; D perhaps matches TRBD2 (6 bases). This CDR3 region has 13 residues. With 8 bases removed from V and 4 bases from J, the gap between germline ends came to 15 bases. CDR1 and CDR2 from the germline V gene are MDHEN and SYDVKM. The CDR3 loop is CASLGGSSYEQYF. The CDR3 DNA sequence: TGTGCCAGCCTTGGGGGGAGTTCGTACGAGCAGTACTTC.

The genes are TRBV27 and TRBJ1-5; D gene ambiguous. Trimming removed 2 bases from V and 5 bases from J, with 13 bases in between. Germline V CDR1 and CDR2: MNHEY, SMNVEV (reference sequence). This CDR3 has 15 amino acids. The CDR3 region has the DNA TGTGCCAGCAGTTTAATCGCAGGTACGGATCAGCCCCAGCATTTT. It codes for CASSLIAGTDQPQHF.

V and J are TRBV5-4 and TRBJ2-7; D not resolved. Germline CDR1 reads SGHNT; CDR2 reads YYREEE (reference sequence). Trimming left V 0 bases short and J 7 bases short, with 11 bases between. The CDR3 contains 13 residues. The DNA for the CDR3 is TGTGCCAGCAGCTTGGGGCTAGTCCGGGAGCAGTACTTC. Its translation is CASSLGLVREQYF.

The CDR3 coding sequence is TGTGCCAGCAGTGAAGCCGAGGGCCGGGGGACCCCCTACGAGCAGTACTTC. Encoded protein: CASSEAEGRGTPYEQYF. The chain joins TRBV6-1 to TRBJ2-7, with a weak D call TRBD2 (6 bases). The germline CDR1 and CDR2 sequences are MNHNS and SASEGT. The CDR3 is 17 amino acids. The V and J ends lost 0 bases and 2 bases respectively, with 17 bases between them.